The subject of this entry is one TCR beta chain. This sample is part of a study of T-cell reconstitution after alpha-beta-depleted transplantation in children. V was clipped by 5 bases and J by 7 bases, with 33 bases between them. CDR1 and CDR2 from the germline V gene are SGHTA and FQGTGA. The CDR3 contains 19 residues. TCRbeta library construction was performed incorporating unique molecular identifiers. MiXCR, run by TCRdb on the PCR reads, gives a single entry per CDR3 protein. The sample has a few hundred thousand distinct CDR3 sequences; 10% are singletons. The material was PBMCs from the stem cell graft donor, obtained from the stem cell graft. The rearrangement uses TRBV7-3 and TRBJ2-7; weak D call: TRBD1 (6 bases). The TCR originated in a human donor who donated a stem cell graft to a child with acute lymphoblastic leukemia. CDR3 protein: CASSLIGTLTGSLQGEQYF. The DNA of the CDR3 is TGTGCCAGCAGCCTAATCGGGACCTTAACAGGGTCCCTTCAAGGGGAGCAGTACTTC.